What follows are 28 T cell receptor beta chains derived from one specimen sequenced in a study of Tregs in tolerant kidney transplant recipients. TCRdb's table, derived via immunoSEQ multiplex PCR, lists solely in-frame clones and lacks some. This table holds tens of thousands of clones, less than 95% found once. The sequenced sample consisted of Tregs from blood. The receptors originated from a human donor in good health.

The chain couples TRBV11-2 to TRBJ1-2; D is ambiguous. The V and J ends lost 4 bases and 13 bases respectively, with 13 bases between them. The germline V gene encodes CDR1 SGHAT and CDR2 FQNNGV. CDR3 length equals 11 residues. This CDR3 is CASSSGSLRTF. The CDR3 DNA sequence: TGTGCCAGCAGCTCTGGGTCCCTCCGCACCTTC.

The gene calls are TRBV7-2 and TRBJ1-5; no firm D call. Per germline, CDR1 SGHTA and CDR2 FQGNSA. This CDR3 has 15 residues. V was trimmed by 5 bases and J by 2 bases, leaving 13 bases between them. CDR3 nucleotides: TGTGCCAGCAGCCCCCAGACTGTCCGCAATCAGCCCCAGCATTTT. Its translation is CASSPQTVRNQPQHF.

This clone has a single count. The chain recombines TRBV4-1 with TRBJ1-2; D is uncertain. V gave up 3 bases and J gave up 4 bases, with 9 bases separating them. Germline values: CDR1 MGHRA, CDR2 YSYEKL. The CDR3 extends over 13 amino acids. CDR3 sequence reads: CASSQGLSYGYTF. The CDR3 DNA reads TGCGCCAGCAGCCAGGGGTTGAGCTATGGCTACACCTTC.

This sequence joins TRBV4-1 and TRBJ2-2; D gene unclear. Trimming stripped 5 bases from V and 0 bases from J, with 13 bases between. Germline V lookup: CDR1 MGHRA, CDR2 YSYEKL. The CDR3 length is 16 residues. CDR3 in DNA: TGCGCCAGCAGCTTCCGTGGGCAAGCGAACACCGGGGAGCTGTTTTTT. Translated: CASSFRGQANTGELFF.

Comment on this clone: No DNA is shown, since the ends of the CDR3 on it are uncertain; the CDR3 is the one TCRdb lists. The chain recombines TRBV27 with TRBJ1-1. The germline V gene has CDR1 MNHEY and CDR2 SMNVEV (reference sequence). The CDR3 is 11 residues long, counting both termini. Here the CDR3 reads CASTWGGGTFF.

V is TRBV4-2 and J is TRBJ2-5; D remains unclear. This CDR3 region has 15 residues. Germline CDR1 and CDR2: LGHNA and YNFKEQ. Trimming took 0 bases from V and 8 from J, leaving 16 bases between them. CDR3 sequence: CASSQEAAGPRTQYF. The CDR3 nucleotides read TGTGCCAGCAGCCAAGAAGCAGCCGGACCGCGAACCCAGTACTTC.

The J gene is TRBJ2-2, the V gene TRBV30; 7 bases agree with TRBD2. Germline V gene lookup returns CDR1 GTSNPN and CDR2 SVGIG (reference sequence). The CDR3 loop spans 13 amino acids. Trimming took 4 bases from V and 1 from J; bases not matched to a gene: 0. The CDR3 nucleotides are TGTGCCTGGACGGGGGGGAACACCGGGGAGCTGTTTTTT. This sequence encodes CAWTGGNTGELFF.

J is TRBJ1-2 and V is TRBV11-2, with D possibly TRBD1 on 5 matching bases. CDR3 length: 15 amino acids. The germline gives CDR1 SGHAT, CDR2 FQNNGV. V gave up 0 bases and J gave up 4 bases, with 12 bases separating them. CDR3 nucleotide sequence: TGTGCCAGCAGCTTAGATCGTGCCAGGGCCTATGGCTACACCTTC. Residues: CASSLDRARAYGYTF.

This clone appeared once. V is TRBV6-5 and J is TRBJ1-2, with 8 bases aligning to TRBD1. CDR3 size: 12 residues. The germline V gene has CDR1 MNHEY and CDR2 SVGAGI. With V trimmed by 8 bases and J by 5 bases, 4 bases remained unmatched. This CDR3 is CASRTGGYGYTF. Here the CDR3 DNA reads TGTGCCAGCCGCACAGGGGGGTATGGCTACACCTTC.

This rearrangement joins TRBV7-9 to TRBJ2-7; D is ambiguous. The V gene's germline CDR1 is SEHNR and CDR2 FQNEAQ (reference sequence). The V end was cut by 4 bases, the J end by 0 bases, with 10 bases between. This CDR3 has 14 residues. The CDR3 DNA reads as TGTGCCAGCAGCTCAGCACGTGACTCCTACGAGCAGTACTTC. This codes for CASSSARDSYEQYF.

This clone was seen a few times. This chain uses TRBV7-9 with TRBJ2-7, with D unclear. V shed 1 base and J shed 4 bases, with 8 bases lying between them. The CDR3 length is 13 residues. In germline, CDR1 is SEHNR, CDR2 FQNEAQ (reference sequence). The CDR3 sequence is CASSLGGQYEQYF. The CDR3 DNA reads TGTGCCAGCAGCTTAGGCGGTCAGTACGAGCAGTACTTC.

This sequence joins TRBV5-1 and TRBJ2-3; D not certain. CDR1 and CDR2 (germline): SGHRS, YFSETQ. The V and J ends lost 0 bases and 3 bases respectively, with 5 bases between them. The CDR3 is 13 residues long. CDR3 loop: CASSLVQTDTQYF. The CDR3 coding sequence is TGCGCCAGCAGCTTGGTACAGACAGATACGCAGTATTTT.

This chain connects TRBV30 to TRBJ2-1; weak D call: TRBD2 (5 bases). The CDR3 spans 12 residues. CDR1 and CDR2 (germline): GTSNPN, SVGIG (reference sequence). V was trimmed by 2 bases and J by 7 bases, leaving 9 bases between them. The CDR3 reads CAWSTRANEQFF. CDR3 DNA: TGTGCCTGGAGTACGCGGGCGAATGAGCAGTTCTTC.

J is TRBJ2-5 and V is TRBV5-1; 11 positions agree with TRBD2. The DNA end is more similar to TRBJ2-7, so the J call may be wrong. The CDR3 consists of 19 residues. CDR1 is SGHRS, CDR2 YFSETQ, per germline. This chain's CDR3 is CASSLNRGRALAGGYEQYF. The CDR3 DNA is TGCGCCAGCAGCCTGAACAGGGGAAGGGCCCTAGCGGGGGGCTACGAGCAGTACTTC.

This clone has more than one count but fewer than ten. The chain uses TRBV2 and TRBJ1-5, with a tentative D call TRBD1 (6 bases). Germline CDR1 reads SNHLY; CDR2 reads FYNNEI. The CDR3 is 16 residues long. V was pared by 1 base and J by 0 bases, with 10 bases between. In DNA form, the CDR3 reads TGTGCCAGCAGTGAAGTTACAGGGATTAGCAATCAGCCCCAGCATTTT. Translation gives CASSEVTGISNQPQHF.

The rearrangement joins TRBV6-6 to TRBJ1-4; 9 bases line up with TRBD1. The CDR3 contains 14 residues. After removal of 6 bases from V and 3 bases from J, the junction contained 2 bases not matched to a gene. Germline assignment: CDR1 MNHNY and CDR2 SVGAGI (reference sequence). The CDR3 nucleotides read TGTGCCAGCAGCTGGGACAGGGCTAATGAAAAACTGTTTTTT. This codes for CASSWDRANEKLFF.

The chain uses TRBV18 and TRBJ1-2, with D perhaps TRBD1 (6 bases). Germline CDR1 KGHSH, CDR2 LQKENI. The CDR3 is 14 amino acids. The V and J ends lost 3 bases and 3 bases respectively, with 11 bases between them. The CDR3 loop reads CASSPSQGDYGYTF. The CDR3 nucleotides are TGTGCCAGCTCACCCTCACAGGGTGACTATGGCTACACCTTC. Looking up the rest from reference TRBV18 and TRBJ1-2 gives the full variable domain: NAGVMQNPRHLVRRRGQEARLRCSPMKGHSHVYWYRQLPEEGLKFMVYLQKENIIDESGMPKERFSAEFPKEGPSILRIQQVVRGDSAAYFCASSPSQGDYGYTFGSGTRLTVV.

Comment on this clone: Other DNA variants within this sample encode the same CDR3. The chain links TRBV7-9 to TRBJ1-1, with D tentatively TRBD1 (6 bases). Trimming removed 6 bases from V and 2 bases from J, with 16 bases in between. The germline V gene encodes CDR1 SEHNR and CDR2 FQNEAQ (reference sequence). This CDR3 region has 15 residues. The DNA for the CDR3 is TGTGCCAGCAGGAGTGGTGGGGGCTTTAACACTGAAGCTTTCTTT. It translates to CASRSGGGFNTEAFF.

A few counts support this clone. The CDR3, as DNA: TGCGCCAGCAGCGAGGGACAGGGGCACTATGGCTACACCTTC. Translating gives CASSEGQGHYGYTF. The chain links TRBV10-2 to TRBJ1-2, with 10 bases that match TRBD1. The trim removed 6 bases at V and 3 bases at J, leaving 4 bases unmatched. CDR3 size: 14 residues. Germline CDR1 WSHSY, CDR2 SAAADI.

In regard to this clone: The sample carries other DNA sequences with the same CDR3. The rearrangement links TRBV5-1 to TRBJ2-5; 10 bases are shared with TRBD1. After removal of 0 bases from V and 5 bases from J, the junction contained 1 base not matched to a gene. The germline CDR1 and CDR2 sequences are SGHRS and YFSETQ. CDR3 length: 14 residues. Here the CDR3 reads CASSLEGQGETQYF. CDR3 in DNA: TGCGCCAGCAGCTTGGAGGGACAGGGGGAGACCCAGTACTTC.

This clone was detected once. The chain carries TRBV19 and TRBJ1-1; D gene unclear. V shed 4 bases and J shed 2 bases, with 11 bases lying between them. The CDR3 consists of 14 residues. Germline V gene data show CDR1 as LNHDA and CDR2 as SQIVND (reference sequence). CDR3 sequence reads: CASSTLLGNTEAFF. CDR3 in DNA: TGTGCCAGTAGTACCCTCCTTGGAAACACTGAAGCTTTCTTT.

The chain couples TRBV2 to TRBJ2-3; no reliable D call. The CDR3 is 12 amino acids. V was shortened by 5 bases and J by 0 bases, with 3 bases between the two germline ends. CDR1 is SNHLY and CDR2 is FYNNEI in the germline V gene. CDR3 DNA sequence: TGTGCCAGCAGTCCTAGCACAGATACGCAGTATTTT. Translation gives CASSPSTDTQYF.

The chain recombines TRBV9 with TRBJ2-1; 8 bases fit TRBD2. The junction had 3 bases not matched to a gene; V was cut back by 0 bases and J by 7 bases. The CDR3 is 14 residues long. Germline CDR1 reads SGDLS; CDR2 reads YYNGEE. The DNA of the CDR3 is TGTGCCAGCAGCGTAGGGGGACTAGGAAATGAGCAGTTCTTC. Translating it yields CASSVGGLGNEQFF.

This chain links TRBV2 with TRBJ1-2; no firm D call. Between the trimmed V and J ends, which lost 6 bases and 4 bases, there was a span of 12 bases. The CDR3 totals 13 residues. The germline V gene encodes CDR1 SNHLY and CDR2 FYNNEI. This chain's CDR3 is CASRTGSIYGYTF. The DNA of the CDR3 is TGTGCCAGCAGGACCGGGTCTATCTATGGCTACACCTTC.

The genes are TRBV18 and TRBJ2-1, with unresolved D. Per the germline V gene, CDR1 is KGHSH and CDR2 is LQKENI. V was trimmed by 2 bases and J by 3 bases, leaving 8 bases between them. The CDR3 covers 14 residues. CDR3 residues: CASSPAISYNEQFF. The CDR3 nucleotides read TGTGCCAGCTCACCAGCGATTAGCTACAATGAGCAGTTCTTC.

The rearrangement joins TRBV30 to TRBJ1-2; possible D gene TRBD1, 5 bases. The V gene lost 3 bases and the J gene lost 5 bases, with 10 bases spanning the gap. Germline lookup yields CDR1 GTSNPN and CDR2 SVGIG (reference sequence). CDR3 length: 12 amino acids. The CDR3 DNA sequence: TGTGCCTGGAGCCAGGGTTTTTATGGCTACACCTTC. It specifies CAWSQGFYGYTF.

The chain recombines TRBV18 with TRBJ2-3, with 11 bases fitting TRBD2. CDR1 is KGHSH, CDR2 LQKENI, per germline. J was trimmed by 4 bases and V by 6 bases; bases with no gene match: 9. CDR3 length equals 16 residues. The CDR3 reads CASSPRLAGMADTQYF. CDR3 in DNA: TGTGCCAGCTCTCCCCGACTAGCGGGGATGGCAGATACGCAGTATTTT.

V usage is TRBV27 and J usage is TRBJ2-1; D gene uncertain. This CDR3 region has 15 residues. Germline V gene sequence: CDR1 MNHEY, CDR2 SMNVEV (reference sequence). V was cut by 2 bases and J by 0 bases, with 8 bases left in between. CDR3 protein: CASSLGYSSYNEQFF. The CDR3 DNA reads TGTGCCAGCAGTTTAGGGTATAGCTCCTACAATGAGCAGTTCTTC.